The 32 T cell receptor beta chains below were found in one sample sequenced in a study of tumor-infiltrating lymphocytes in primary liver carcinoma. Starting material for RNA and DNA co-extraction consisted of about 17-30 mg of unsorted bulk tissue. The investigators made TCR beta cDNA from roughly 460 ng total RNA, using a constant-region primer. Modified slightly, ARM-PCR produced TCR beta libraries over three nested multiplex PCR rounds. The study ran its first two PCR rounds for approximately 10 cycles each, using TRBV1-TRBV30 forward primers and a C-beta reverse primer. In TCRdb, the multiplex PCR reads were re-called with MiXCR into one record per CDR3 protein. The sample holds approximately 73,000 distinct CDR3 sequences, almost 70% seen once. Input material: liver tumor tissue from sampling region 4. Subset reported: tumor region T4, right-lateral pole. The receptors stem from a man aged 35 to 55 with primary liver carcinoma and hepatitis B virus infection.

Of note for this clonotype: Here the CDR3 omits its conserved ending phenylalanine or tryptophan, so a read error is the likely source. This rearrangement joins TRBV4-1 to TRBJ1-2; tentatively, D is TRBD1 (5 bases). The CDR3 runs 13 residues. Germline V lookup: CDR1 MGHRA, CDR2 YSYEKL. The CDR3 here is CVSSETADYGYTS. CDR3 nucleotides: TGCGTCAGCAGCGAGACAGCTGACTATGGCTACACCTCC.

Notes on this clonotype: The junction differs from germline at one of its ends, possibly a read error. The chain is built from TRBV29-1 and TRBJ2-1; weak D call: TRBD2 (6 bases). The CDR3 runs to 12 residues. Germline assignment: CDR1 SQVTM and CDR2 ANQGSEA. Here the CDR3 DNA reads TGCATCGTTGACCGGGACTGGCGAGAGCAGTCCTTC. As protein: CIVDRDWREQSF.

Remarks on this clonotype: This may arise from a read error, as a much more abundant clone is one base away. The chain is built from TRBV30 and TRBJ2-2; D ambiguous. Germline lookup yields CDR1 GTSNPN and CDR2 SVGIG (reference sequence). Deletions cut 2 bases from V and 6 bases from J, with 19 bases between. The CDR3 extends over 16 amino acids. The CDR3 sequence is CAWSSFGSADSGELFF. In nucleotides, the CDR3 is TGTGCCTGGAGTTCGTTTGGGTCAGCCGACTCCGGGGAGCTGTTTTTT.

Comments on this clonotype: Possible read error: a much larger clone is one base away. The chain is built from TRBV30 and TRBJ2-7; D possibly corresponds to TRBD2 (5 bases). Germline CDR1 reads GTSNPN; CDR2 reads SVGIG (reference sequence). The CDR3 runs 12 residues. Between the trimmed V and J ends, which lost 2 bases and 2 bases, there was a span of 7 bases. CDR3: CAWSPGAYEQYF. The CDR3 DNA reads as TGTGCCTGGAGTCCCGGGGCCTACGAGCAGTACTTC. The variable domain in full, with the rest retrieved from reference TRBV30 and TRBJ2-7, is SQTIHQWPATLVQPVGSPLSLECTVEGTSNPNLYWYRQAAGRGLQLLFYSVGIGQISSEVPQNLSASRPQDRQFILSSKKLLLSDSGFYLCAWSPGAYEQYFGPGTRLTVT.

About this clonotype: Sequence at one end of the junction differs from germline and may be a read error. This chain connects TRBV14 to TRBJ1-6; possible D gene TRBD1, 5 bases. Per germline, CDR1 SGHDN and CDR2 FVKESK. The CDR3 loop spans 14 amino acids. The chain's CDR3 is CASCQWGGNSPLHF. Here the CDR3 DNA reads TGCGCCAGCTGCCAGTGGGGGGGTAATTCACCCCTCCACTTT.

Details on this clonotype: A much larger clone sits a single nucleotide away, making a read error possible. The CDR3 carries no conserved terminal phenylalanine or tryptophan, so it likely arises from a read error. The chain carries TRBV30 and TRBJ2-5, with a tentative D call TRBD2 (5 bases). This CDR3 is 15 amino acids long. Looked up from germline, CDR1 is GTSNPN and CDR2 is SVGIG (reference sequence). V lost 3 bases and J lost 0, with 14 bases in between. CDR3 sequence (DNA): TGTGCCTGGAGGGGATTGCGGGCGTACCAAGAGACCCAGTACTCC. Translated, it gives CAWRGLRAYQETQYS.

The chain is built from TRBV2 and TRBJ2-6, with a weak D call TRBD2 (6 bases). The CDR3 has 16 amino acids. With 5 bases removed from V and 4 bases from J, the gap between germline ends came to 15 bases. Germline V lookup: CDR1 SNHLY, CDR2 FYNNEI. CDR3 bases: TGTGCCAGCAGTTTTCCAGGGAGGTCCGGGGCCAACGTCCTGACTTTC. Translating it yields CASSFPGRSGANVLTF.

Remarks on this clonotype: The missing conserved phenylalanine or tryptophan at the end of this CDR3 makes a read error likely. CDR3 region: CASTLTSGYFSTYEQYS. In nucleotides, the CDR3 is TGCGCCAGCACCCTCACTAGCGGGTACTTTTCCACCTATGAGCAGTACTCC. V usage is TRBV4-1 and J usage is TRBJ2-7; TRBD2 aligns across 9 bases. The germline gives CDR1 MGHRA, CDR2 YSYEKL. The CDR3 spans 17 residues.

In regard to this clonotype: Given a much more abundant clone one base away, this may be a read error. CDR3 loop: CTSSQESIRGYGYTF. The DNA of the CDR3 is TGCACCAGCAGCCAAGAAAGTATCCGAGGTTATGGCTACACCTTC. V usage is TRBV4-1 and J usage is TRBJ1-2; D not resolved. The CDR3 totals 15 residues. Germline V lookup: CDR1 MGHRA, CDR2 YSYEKL.

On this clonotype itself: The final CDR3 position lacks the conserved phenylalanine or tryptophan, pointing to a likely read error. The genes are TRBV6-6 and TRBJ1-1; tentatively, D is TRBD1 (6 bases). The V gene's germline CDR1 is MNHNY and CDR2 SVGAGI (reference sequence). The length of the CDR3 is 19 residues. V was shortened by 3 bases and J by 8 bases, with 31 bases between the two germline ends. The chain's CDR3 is CASSYDVNREVGGFTEAFL. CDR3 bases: TGTGCCAGCAGTTATGATGTGAACAGGGAAGTGGGTGGATTCACCGAAGCTTTCTTA.

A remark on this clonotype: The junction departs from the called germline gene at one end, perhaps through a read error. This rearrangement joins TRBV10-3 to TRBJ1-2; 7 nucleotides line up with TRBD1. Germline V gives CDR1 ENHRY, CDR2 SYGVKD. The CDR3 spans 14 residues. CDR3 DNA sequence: TGTGCCGTCAGCTTTCAGGGGGAGGGTCGTGGCTACACCTTC. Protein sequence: CAVSFQGEGRGYTF.

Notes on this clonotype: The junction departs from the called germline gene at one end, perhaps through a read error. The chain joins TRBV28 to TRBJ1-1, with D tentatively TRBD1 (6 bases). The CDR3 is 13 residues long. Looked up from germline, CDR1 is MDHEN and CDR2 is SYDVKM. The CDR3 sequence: CASTQQGNTEVFF. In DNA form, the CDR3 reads TGTGCCAGTACGCAACAGGGAAACACTGAAGTTTTCTTT.

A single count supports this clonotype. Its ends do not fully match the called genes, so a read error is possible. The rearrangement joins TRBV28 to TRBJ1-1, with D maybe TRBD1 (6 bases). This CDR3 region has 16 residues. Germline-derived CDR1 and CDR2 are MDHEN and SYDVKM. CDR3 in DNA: TGTGTCAGCACCCTTGCCTTTGTGGGGGCAGGGGCTGAAGCTTTCTTT. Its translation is CVSTLAFVGAGAEAFF.

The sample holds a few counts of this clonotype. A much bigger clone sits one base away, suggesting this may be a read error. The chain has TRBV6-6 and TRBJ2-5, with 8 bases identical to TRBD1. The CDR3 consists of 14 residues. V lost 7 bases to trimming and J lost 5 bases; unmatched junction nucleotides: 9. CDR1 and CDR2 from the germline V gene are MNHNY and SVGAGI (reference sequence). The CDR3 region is CASILFRQGETQYF. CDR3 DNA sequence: TGTGCCAGCATCCTATTTAGACAGGGGGAGACCCAGTACTTC.

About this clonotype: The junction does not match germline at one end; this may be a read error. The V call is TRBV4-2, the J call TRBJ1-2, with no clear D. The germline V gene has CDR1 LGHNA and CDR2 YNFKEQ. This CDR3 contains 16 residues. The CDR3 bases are TGCGCCAGCAGCCAAGAAGGGCAGGAGGGCAACTATGGCTACACCTTC. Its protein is CASSQEGQEGNYGYTF.

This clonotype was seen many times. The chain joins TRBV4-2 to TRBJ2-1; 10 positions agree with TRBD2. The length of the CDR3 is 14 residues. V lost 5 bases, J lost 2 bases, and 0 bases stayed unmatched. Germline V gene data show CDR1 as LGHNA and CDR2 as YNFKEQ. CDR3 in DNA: TGTGCCAGCAGCGGACTAGCGGCCTACAATGAGCAGTTCTTC. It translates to CASSGLAAYNEQFF.

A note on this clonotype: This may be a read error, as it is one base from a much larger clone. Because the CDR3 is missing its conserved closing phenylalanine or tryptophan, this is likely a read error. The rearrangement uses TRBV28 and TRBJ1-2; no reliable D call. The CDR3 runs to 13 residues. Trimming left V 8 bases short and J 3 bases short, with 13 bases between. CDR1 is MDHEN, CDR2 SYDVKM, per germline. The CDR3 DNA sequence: TGTGCCAGCCTTACCGGACCCGACTATGGCTACACCTCC. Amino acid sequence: CASLTGPDYGYTS.

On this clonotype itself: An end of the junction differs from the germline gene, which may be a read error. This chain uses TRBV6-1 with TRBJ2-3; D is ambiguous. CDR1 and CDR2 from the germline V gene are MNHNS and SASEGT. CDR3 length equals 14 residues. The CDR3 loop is CANSGRANSDKQYF. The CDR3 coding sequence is TGTGCCAACAGTGGCCGGGCGAATTCAGATAAGCAGTATTTT.

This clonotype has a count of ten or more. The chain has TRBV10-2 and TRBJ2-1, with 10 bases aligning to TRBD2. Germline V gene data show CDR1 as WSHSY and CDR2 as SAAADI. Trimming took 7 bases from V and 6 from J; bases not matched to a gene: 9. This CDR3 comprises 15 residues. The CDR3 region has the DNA TGCGCCAGCACTATAGCGGGAGGAGGTCTCAATGAGCAGTTCTTC. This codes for CASTIAGGGLNEQFF.

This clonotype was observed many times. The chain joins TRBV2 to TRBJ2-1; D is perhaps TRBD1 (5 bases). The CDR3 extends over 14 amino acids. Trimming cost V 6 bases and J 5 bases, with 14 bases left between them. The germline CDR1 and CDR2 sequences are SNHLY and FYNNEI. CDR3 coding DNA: TGTGCCAGCAGCGCCTATGGGGCGAACAATGAGCAGTTCTTC. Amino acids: CASSAYGANNEQFF.

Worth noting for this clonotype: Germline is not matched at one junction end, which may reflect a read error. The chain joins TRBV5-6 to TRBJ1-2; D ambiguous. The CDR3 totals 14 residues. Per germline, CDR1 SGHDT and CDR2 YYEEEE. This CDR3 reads CTSSLRRMGYGYTF. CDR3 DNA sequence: TGTACCAGCAGCTTAAGGAGGATGGGGTATGGCTATACCTTC. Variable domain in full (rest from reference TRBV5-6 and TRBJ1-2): DAGVTQSPTHLIKTRGQQVTLRCSPKSGHDTVSWYQQALGQGPQFIFQYYEEEERQRGNFPDRFSGHQFPNYSSELNVNALLLGDSALYLCTSSLRRMGYGYTFGSGTRLTVV.

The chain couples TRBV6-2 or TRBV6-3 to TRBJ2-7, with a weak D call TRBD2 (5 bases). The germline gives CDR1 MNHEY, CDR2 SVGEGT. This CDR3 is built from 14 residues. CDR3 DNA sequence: TGTGCTAACAGTTACGAGGCGGGCCCCTACGAGCAGTACTTC. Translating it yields CANSYEAGPYEQYF.

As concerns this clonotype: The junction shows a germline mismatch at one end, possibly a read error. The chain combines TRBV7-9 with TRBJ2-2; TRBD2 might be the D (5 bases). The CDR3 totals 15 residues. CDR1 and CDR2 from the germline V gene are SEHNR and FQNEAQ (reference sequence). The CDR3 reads CASRDASLNTRELFF. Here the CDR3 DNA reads TGTGCCAGCAGGGATGCTAGCCTCAACACCCGGGAGCTGTTTTTT.

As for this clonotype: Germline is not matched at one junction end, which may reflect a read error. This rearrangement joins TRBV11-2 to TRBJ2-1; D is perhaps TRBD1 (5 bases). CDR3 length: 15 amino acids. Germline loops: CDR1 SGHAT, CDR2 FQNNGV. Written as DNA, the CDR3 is TGTGCCACCGGACAAGACCAGCCATCCTATAATGAGCGGTTCTTC. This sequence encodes CATGQDQPSYNERFF.

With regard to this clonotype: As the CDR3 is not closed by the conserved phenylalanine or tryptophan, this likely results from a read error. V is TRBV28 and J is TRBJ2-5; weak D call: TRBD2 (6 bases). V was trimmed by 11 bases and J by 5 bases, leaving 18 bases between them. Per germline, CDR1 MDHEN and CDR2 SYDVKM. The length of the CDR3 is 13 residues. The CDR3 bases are TGTGCCCACGGGAGTGGGAGTTGGGAGACCCAGTACTAC. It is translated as CAHGSGSWETQYY.

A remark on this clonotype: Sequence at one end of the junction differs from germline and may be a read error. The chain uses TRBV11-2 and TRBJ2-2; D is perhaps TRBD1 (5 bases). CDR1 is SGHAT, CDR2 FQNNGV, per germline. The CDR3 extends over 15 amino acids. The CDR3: CAISLLRADTEELFF. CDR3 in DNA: TGTGCCATCAGCTTACTCAGGGCGGACACCGAGGAGCTATTTTTT.

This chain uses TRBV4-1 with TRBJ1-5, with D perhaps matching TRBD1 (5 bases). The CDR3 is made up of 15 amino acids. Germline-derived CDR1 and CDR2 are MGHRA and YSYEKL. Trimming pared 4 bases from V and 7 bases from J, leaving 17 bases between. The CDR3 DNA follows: TGCGCCAGCAGCCGAGAAGGAGGGGAAGGCCAGCCCCAGCATTTT. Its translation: CASSREGGEGQPQHF.

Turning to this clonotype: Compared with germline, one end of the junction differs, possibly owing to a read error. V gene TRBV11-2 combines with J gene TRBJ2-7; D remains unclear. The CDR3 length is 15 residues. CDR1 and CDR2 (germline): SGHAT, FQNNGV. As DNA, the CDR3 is TGTGTCAGCAGCGCGGCACCGGGTCCGGTCTACGAGCAGTACTTC. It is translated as CVSSAAPGPVYEQYF.

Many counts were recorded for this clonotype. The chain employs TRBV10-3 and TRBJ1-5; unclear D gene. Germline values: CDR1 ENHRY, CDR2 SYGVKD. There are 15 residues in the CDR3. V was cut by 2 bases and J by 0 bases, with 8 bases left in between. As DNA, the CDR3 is TGTGCCATCAGTGAGAACACCGTTAGCAATCAGCCCCAGCATTTT. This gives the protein CAISENTVSNQPQHF.

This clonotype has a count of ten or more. In DNA form, the CDR3 reads TGTGCCAGCAGTGCCCATTCGACTAGCGGTGACAATGAGCAGTTCTTC. Encoded protein: CASSAHSTSGDNEQFF. The chain carries TRBV6-1 and TRBJ2-1, with 9 bases fitting TRBD2. There are 16 residues in the CDR3. The V segment lost 4 bases and the J segment 5 bases; nucleotides outside the gene matches: 9. Looked up from germline, CDR1 is MNHNS and CDR2 is SASEGT.

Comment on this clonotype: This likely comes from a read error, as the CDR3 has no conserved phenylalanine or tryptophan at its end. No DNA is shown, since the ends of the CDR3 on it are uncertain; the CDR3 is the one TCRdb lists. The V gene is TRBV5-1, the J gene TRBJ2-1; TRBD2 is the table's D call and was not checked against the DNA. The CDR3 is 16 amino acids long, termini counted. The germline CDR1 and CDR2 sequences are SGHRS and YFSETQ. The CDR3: CASSLAGPREVNEQFL.

The CDR3 sequence is CATSLGLAQELFF. In nucleotides, the CDR3 is TGTGCCACCAGCCTGGGACTAGCCCAGGAGCTGTTTTTT. This sequence joins TRBV6-1 and TRBJ2-2; the match to TRBD2 covers 9 bases. J lost 10 bases, V lost 10 bases, and 10 bases had no gene match. CDR1 is MNHNS and CDR2 is SASEGT in the germline V gene. This CDR3 comprises 13 residues.